This T cell receptor beta chain comes out of a study of blood T cells in healthy people across ages. On the study more broadly: Capturing about one barcoded beta molecule per two T cells was achieved by template switching.

J lost 2 bases, V lost 0 bases, and 4 bases had no gene match. Germline V gene sequence: CDR1 DFQATT, CDR2 SNEGSKA (reference sequence). The length of the CDR3 is 15 residues. As to this clonotype: Its antigen is currently unknown.

Study-wide points: Among T cells, TCR beta diversity per million cells dropped roughly linearly as age rose. Unsorted PBMCs blocked a conclusive comparison of naive and antigen-experienced cells.

Next came a second PCR, run for roughly 6 to 11 cycles, which used a sample-barcoded 5' primer along with a J-beta primer mix. Through a template-switch adaptor with 12 random nucleotides, each cDNA molecule received a tag. TCRdb redid the calling of the 5' RACE reads with MiXCR, one entry per CDR3 protein. This sample carries around 800,000 distinct CDR3 sequences, less than 60% of them seen once, and the ten largest clones take 15% to 20%. The chain employs TRBV20-1 and TRBJ2-3; 8 nucleotides align to TRBD2. This TCR derives from a man older than 75 in good health. The specimen was blood. CDR3 region: CSARDAGGFTDTQYF. As DNA, the CDR3 is TGCAGTGCTAGAGATGCGGGAGGTTTCACAGATACGCAGTATTTT.